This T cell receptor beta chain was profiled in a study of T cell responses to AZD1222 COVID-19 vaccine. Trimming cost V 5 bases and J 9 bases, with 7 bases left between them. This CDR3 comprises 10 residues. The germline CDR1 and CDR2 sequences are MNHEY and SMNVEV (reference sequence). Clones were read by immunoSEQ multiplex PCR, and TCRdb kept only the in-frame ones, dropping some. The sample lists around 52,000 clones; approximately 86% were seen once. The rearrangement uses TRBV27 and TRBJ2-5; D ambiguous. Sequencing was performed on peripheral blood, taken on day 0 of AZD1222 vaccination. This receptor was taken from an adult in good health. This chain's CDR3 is CASSPRSQYF. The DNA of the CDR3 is TGTGCCAGCAGTCCCCGATCCCAGTACTTC.